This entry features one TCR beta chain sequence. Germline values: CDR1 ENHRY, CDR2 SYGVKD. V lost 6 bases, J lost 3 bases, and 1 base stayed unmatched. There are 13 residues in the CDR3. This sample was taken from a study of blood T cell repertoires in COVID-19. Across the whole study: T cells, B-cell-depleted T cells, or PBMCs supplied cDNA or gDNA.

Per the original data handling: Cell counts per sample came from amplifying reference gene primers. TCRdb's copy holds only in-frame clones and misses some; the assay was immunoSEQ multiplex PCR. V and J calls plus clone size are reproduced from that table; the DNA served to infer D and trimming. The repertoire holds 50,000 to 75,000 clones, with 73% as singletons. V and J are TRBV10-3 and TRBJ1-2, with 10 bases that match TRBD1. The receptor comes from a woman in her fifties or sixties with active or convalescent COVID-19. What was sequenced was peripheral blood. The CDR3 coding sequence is TGTGCCATCAGAGGGACAGGGGACTATGGCTACACCTTC. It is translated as CAIRGTGDYGYTF.